The next 29 T cell receptor beta chains were all read from a single sample in a study of cytomegalovirus exposure and HLA in healthy donors (TCRdb year 2017). The protocol used for the library was the immunoSEQ multiplex PCR assay. A mixture of 60 forward primers for TCR Vbeta segments and 13 reverse primers for TCR Jbeta segments was used in the multiplex PCR. This immuneACCESS table, as held by TCRdb, lists in-frame sequences with V and J called but not all clones. Of the missing ones, under half trace to an unresolved V gene in checked studies; the others have no known cause. A total of roughly 100,000 clones appear in this sample, less than 9.5% of them only once. The leading ten clones occupy around 4.9% of the sample. The sample taken for sequencing was PBMCs. The receptors derive from a man between 45 and 60 years old in good health and CMV-seropositive.

V usage is TRBV6-5 and J usage is TRBJ1-2; 8 positions match TRBD1. CDR1 is MNHEY and CDR2 is SVGAGI in the germline V gene. V gave up 7 bases and J gave up 7 bases; unmatched junction bases: 8. The CDR3 consists of 13 residues. The CDR3 reads CASTDKTGVGYTF. CDR3 in DNA: TGTGCCAGCACCGATAAGACAGGGGTTGGCTACACCTTC.

The DNA of the CDR3 is TGTGCCAGCATCAAAACAGGGGGCCCCGCCTACGAGCAGTACTTC. Encoded protein: CASIKTGGPAYEQYF. The J gene is TRBJ2-7, the V gene TRBV28; the match to TRBD1 covers 9 bases. The CDR3 contains 15 residues. Germline CDR1 is MDHEN and CDR2 is SYDVKM. Germline trimming cut 7 bases from V and 2 bases from J; bases unmatched to any gene: 9.

DNA for the CDR3: TGTGCCAGCAGTCAGGGTGTTTATGAAAAACTGTTTTTT. Translation: CASSQGVYEKLFF. The chain recombines TRBV27 with TRBJ1-4, with TRBD1 as a possible D gene (5 bases). V was clipped by 5 bases and J by 6 bases, with 10 bases between them. Germline CDR1 reads MNHEY; CDR2 reads SMNVEV (reference sequence). The CDR3 is made up of 13 amino acids.

This clone was picked up a small number of times. The chain recombines TRBV27 with TRBJ2-3; the match to TRBD1 covers 10 bases. Germline V CDR1 and CDR2: MNHEY, SMNVEV (reference sequence). The V and J ends lost 8 bases and 3 bases, in that order; junction bases with no gene match: 5. The length of the CDR3 is 14 residues. The DNA of the CDR3 is TGTGCCAGCGCACGGGACAGGGGAACAGATACGCAGTATTTT. It specifies CASARDRGTDTQYF.

In this sample, this clone turned up a few times. This chain connects TRBV5-4 to TRBJ1-3; tentatively, D is TRBD1 (6 bases). Trimming removed 3 bases from V and 5 bases from J, with 6 bases in between. From germline, CDR1 is SGHNT and CDR2 YYREEE (reference sequence). The CDR3 is 12 amino acids. The CDR3 protein is CASSWDRNTIYF. CDR3 in DNA: TGTGCCAGCAGCTGGGACAGAAACACCATATATTTT.

The genes are TRBV7-2 and TRBJ1-1, with a possible D match to TRBD1 (6 bases). Germline V gene data show CDR1 as SGHTA and CDR2 as FQGNSA. This CDR3 has 14 amino acids. The V and J ends lost 6 bases and 2 bases respectively, with 13 bases between them. The CDR3 sequence: CASSRRTDNTEAFF. CDR3 sequence (DNA): TGTGCCAGCAGTCGGAGGACAGATAACACTGAAGCTTTCTTT.

This clone occurred a few times. The genes are TRBV25-1 and TRBJ2-3; possible D gene TRBD2, 8 bases. This CDR3 has 17 amino acids. The germline CDR1 and CDR2 sequences are MGHDK and SYGVNS. The V and J ends lost 3 bases and 6 bases respectively, with 22 bases between them. CDR3 residues: CASSDPRGSGSTDTQYF. CDR3 nucleotide sequence: TGTGCCAGCAGTGACCCCAGGGGGAGCGGGAGTACGGATACGCAGTATTTT.

The chain carries TRBV18 and TRBJ2-3; TRBD2 aligns across 11 bases. The CDR3 is 17 amino acids. V was pared by 4 bases and J by 0 bases, with 6 bases of the junction left unmatched. Per germline, CDR1 KGHSH and CDR2 LQKENI. CDR3 amino acids: CASSLFRTSGSTDTQYF. The CDR3 bases are TGTGCCAGCTCACTTTTCCGGACTAGCGGGAGCACAGATACGCAGTATTTT.

As DNA, the CDR3 is TGTGCCGTTACCGGGACTAGGAACACCGGGGAGCTGTTTTTT. Translating it yields CAVTGTRNTGELFF. The V and J genes are TRBV6-6 and TRBJ2-2; 8 bases line up with TRBD2. With 11 bases clipped from V and 1 base from J, the junction kept 6 bases outside the gene matches. Germline values: CDR1 MNHNY, CDR2 SVGAGI (reference sequence). The CDR3 totals 14 residues.

Details on this clone: The junction differs from germline at one of its ends, possibly a read error. This sample also contains other DNA sequences that code for the same CDR3. The chain uses TRBV7-7 and TRBJ1-1, with D perhaps TRBD1 (5 bases). Germline assignment: CDR1 SSHAT and CDR2 FNYEAQ (reference sequence). This CDR3 is built from 13 residues. The CDR3 here is CASSLQVNTEAFF. CDR3 DNA sequence: TGTGCTAGCAGCTTACAGGTGAACACTGAAGCTTTCTTT. The full variable domain, with the rest looked up from reference TRBV7-7 and TRBJ1-1, is GAGVSQSPRYKVTKRGQDVTLRCDPISSHATLYWYQQALGQGPEFLTYFNYEAQPDKSGLPSDRFSAERPEGSISTLTIQRTEQRDSAMYRCASSLQVNTEAFFGQGTRLTVV.

The rearrangement joins TRBV5-6 to TRBJ1-5; TRBD1 aligns across 9 bases. Per germline, CDR1 SGHDT and CDR2 YYEEEE. V lost 5 bases, J lost 4 bases, and 10 bases stayed unmatched. The CDR3 runs to 16 residues. The CDR3 is CASSSFSGTGNQPQHF. The CDR3 region has the DNA TGTGCCAGCAGTTCCTTCTCCGGGACAGGGAATCAGCCCCAGCATTTT.

The rearrangement joins TRBV19 to TRBJ1-1; D gene unclear. V was clipped by 1 base and J by 4 bases, with 16 bases between them. Germline CDR1 is LNHDA and CDR2 is SQIVND (reference sequence). The CDR3 is 16 amino acids. The CDR3 DNA reads as TGTGCCAGTAGTATAGGTGGCGGCAGAGTAACCACTGAAGCTTTCTTT. It encodes CASSIGGGRVTTEAFF.

The V call is TRBV29-1, the J call TRBJ2-1; TRBD1 agrees at 8 bases. Germline trimming cut 2 bases from V and 7 bases from J; bases unmatched to any gene: 7. Germline V gene sequence: CDR1 SQVTM, CDR2 ANQGSEA. The CDR3 sequence is 14 residues long. CDR3 sequence: CSVERTGSGNEQFF. The DNA of the CDR3 is TGCAGCGTTGAAAGGACAGGGTCCGGAAATGAGCAGTTCTTC.

The chain is built from TRBV28 and TRBJ2-1; D might be TRBD2 (5 bases). Trimming removed 2 bases from V and 7 bases from J, with 12 bases in between. There are 14 residues in the CDR3. Per germline, CDR1 MDHEN and CDR2 SYDVKM. The CDR3 DNA reads as TGTGCCAGCAGTTTAGGTAGCGTTACAAATGAGCAGTTCTTC. Amino acids: CASSLGSVTNEQFF.

This clone was recorded a few times. The chain links TRBV6-1 to TRBJ1-4, with D unresolved. Germline CDR1 and CDR2: MNHNS and SASEGT. V was trimmed by 0 bases and J by 0 bases, leaving 14 bases between them. The CDR3 runs 18 residues. The CDR3 loop reads CASSEAKQGVTTNEKLFF. The DNA for the CDR3 is TGTGCCAGCAGTGAAGCTAAACAAGGAGTAACAACTAATGAAAAACTGTTTTTT.

V is TRBV5-4 and J is TRBJ1-5; tentative D call: TRBD1 (6 bases). The CDR3 totals 14 residues. The germline gives CDR1 SGHNT, CDR2 YYREEE (reference sequence). Trimming removed 3 bases from V and 5 bases from J, with 12 bases in between. CDR3 amino acids: CASSSGGAHQPQHF. The CDR3 DNA reads as TGTGCCAGCAGCTCTGGGGGGGCCCATCAGCCCCAGCATTTT. Full variable domain (remainder filled in from reference TRBV5-4 and TRBJ1-5): ETGVTQSPTHLIKTRGQQVTLRCSSQSGHNTVSWYQQALGQGPQFIFQYYREEENGRGNFPPRFSGLQFPNYSSELNVNALELDDSALYLCASSSGGAHQPQHFGDGTRLSIL.

The CDR3 DNA follows: TGTGCCAGCAGCGGATGGACAGGGGGTAGCACAGATACGCAGTATTTT. Translated: CASSGWTGGSTDTQYF. The chain carries TRBV9 and TRBJ2-3, with 10 bases fitting TRBD1. This CDR3 comprises 16 residues. Looked up from germline, CDR1 is SGDLS and CDR2 is YYNGEE. V trimming: 3 bases; J trimming: 0 bases; junction bases outside the gene matches: 4.

CDR3: CASSLAQSGANVLTF. DNA of the CDR3: TGTGCCAGCAGCTTAGCTCAGTCTGGGGCCAACGTCCTGACTTTC. The chain recombines TRBV11-2 with TRBJ2-6; no reliable D call. The CDR3 is 15 amino acids. The V and J ends lost 1 base and 1 base respectively, with 5 bases between them. Germline V gene sequence: CDR1 SGHAT, CDR2 FQNNGV.

This clone has only a few counts. CDR3 sequence: CASSPPRLAGAYNEQFF. The CDR3, as DNA: TGTGCCAGCAGCCCCCCCCGACTAGCGGGGGCCTACAATGAGCAGTTCTTC. This sequence joins TRBV6-4 and TRBJ2-1; 12 positions match TRBD2. From germline, CDR1 is MRHNA and CDR2 SNTAGT. With 6 bases clipped from V and 2 bases from J, the junction kept 8 bases outside the gene matches. CDR3 length: 17 amino acids.

The rearrangement joins TRBV10-2 to TRBJ2-7; the D gene is possibly TRBD2 (5 bases). Per the germline V gene, CDR1 is WSHSY and CDR2 is SAAADI. V was trimmed by 2 bases and J by 3 bases, leaving 11 bases between them. CDR3 length equals 14 residues. Here the CDR3 reads CASSEEGKGYEQYF. The CDR3 DNA reads as TGCGCCAGCAGTGAGGAGGGAAAAGGCTACGAGCAGTACTTC.

The chain couples TRBV9 to TRBJ2-1; 7 positions match TRBD2. CDR3 length: 15 residues. The germline gives CDR1 SGDLS, CDR2 YYNGEE. Trimming cost V 3 bases and J 5 bases; bases outside gene matches: 8. The CDR3 sequence is CASSARVAGDNEQFF. DNA of the CDR3: TGTGCCAGCAGCGCCCGAGTGGCGGGGGACAATGAGCAGTTCTTC.

The rearrangement links TRBV30 to TRBJ1-2; no clear D. From germline, CDR1 is GTSNPN and CDR2 SVGIG (reference sequence). The CDR3 has 14 amino acids. V gave up 4 bases and J gave up 6 bases, with 18 bases separating them. This CDR3 is CAWNGRSVIDGYTF. CDR3 bases: TGTGCCTGGAACGGTCGGAGCGTCATCGATGGCTACACCTTC.

The chain employs TRBV7-9 and TRBJ2-2; no clear D. Germline CDR1 and CDR2: SEHNR and FQNEAQ (reference sequence). V was shortened by 5 bases and J by 5 bases, with 15 bases between the two germline ends. This CDR3 spans 15 amino acids. The CDR3 DNA reads as TGTGCCAGCAGCCCGTCGGCAGGTCTAACCGGGGAGCTGTTTTTT. Translating gives CASSPSAGLTGELFF. Full variable domain (rest looked up from reference TRBV7-9 and TRBJ2-2): DTGVSQNPRHKITKRGQNVTFRCDPISEHNRLYWYRQTLGQGPEFLTYFQNEAQLEKSRLLSDRFSAERPKGSFSTLEIQRTEQGDSAMYLCASSPSAGLTGELFFGEGSRLTVL.

This clone was seen a handful of times. The chain carries TRBV2 and TRBJ2-1; 11 bases match TRBD2. Trimming cost V 5 bases and J 13 bases; bases outside gene matches: 13. The CDR3 runs 15 residues. Germline V gene data show CDR1 as SNHLY and CDR2 as FYNNEI. CDR3 DNA: TGTGCCAGCAGTAGAGGGGGGAGACTAGCGGGACCACAGTTCTTC. Protein product: CASSRGGRLAGPQFF.

The chain couples TRBV6-5 to TRBJ1-6; D possibly corresponds to TRBD1 (5 bases). CDR1 MNHEY and CDR2 SVGAGI come from the germline V gene. This CDR3 has 13 amino acids. V lost 6 bases and J lost 10, with 13 bases in between. DNA for the CDR3: TGTGCCAGCAGGGCAGGGAATCACTCACCCCTCCACTTT. Residues: CASRAGNHSPLHF.

J is TRBJ2-7 and V is TRBV19; 11 positions agree with TRBD2. The junction had 5 bases not matched to a gene; V was cut back by 3 bases and J by 4 bases. This CDR3 contains 15 residues. The V gene's germline CDR1 is LNHDA and CDR2 SQIVND (reference sequence). CDR3 nucleotide sequence: TGTGCCAGTAGTATTTCCGCTAGCGGGAGGTACGAGCAGTACTTC. Its translation is CASSISASGRYEQYF.

This clone has just a few counts. The gene calls are TRBV19 and TRBJ2-2; D is unclear. This CDR3 is 14 amino acids long. V was clipped by 4 bases and J by 3 bases, with 9 bases between them. Germline-derived CDR1 and CDR2 are LNHDA and SQIVND (reference sequence). CDR3 in amino acids: CASSRPLDTGELFF. In DNA, the CDR3 is TGTGCCAGTAGTAGGCCTTTGGACACCGGGGAGCTGTTTTTT. Looking up the rest from reference TRBV19 and TRBJ2-2 gives the full variable domain: DGGITQSPKYLFRKEGQNVTLSCEQNLNHDAMYWYRQDPGQGLRLIYYSQIVNDFQKGDIAEGYSVSREKKESFPLTVTSAQKNPTAFYLCASSRPLDTGELFFGEGSRLTVL.

The chain links TRBV20-1 to TRBJ1-2, with a tentative D call TRBD1 (6 bases). The CDR3 is made up of 11 amino acids. Deletions cut 3 bases from V and 8 bases from J, with 10 bases between. The germline V gene has CDR1 DFQATT and CDR2 SNEGSKA (reference sequence). The CDR3 coding sequence is TGCAGTGCTAGTACAGGGATAGGCTACACCTTC. Translation gives CSASTGIGYTF.

This chain connects TRBV30 to TRBJ2-1; TRBD2 is a possible D gene (6 bases). Germline lookup yields CDR1 GTSNPN and CDR2 SVGIG (reference sequence). The CDR3 is 16 residues long. The V and J ends lost 2 bases and 4 bases respectively, with 18 bases between them. The CDR3 DNA follows: TGTGCCTGGAGTAGACGTAGCGGAGGAGGATACAATGAGCAGTTCTTC. It is translated as CAWSRRSGGGYNEQFF. The entire variable domain, with the rest obtained from reference TRBV30 and TRBJ2-1, is as follows: SQTIHQWPATLVQPVGSPLSLECTVEGTSNPNLYWYRQAAGRGLQLLFYSVGIGQISSEVPQNLSASRPQDRQFILSSKKLLLSDSGFYLCAWSRRSGGGYNEQFFGPGTRLTVL.